This entry is about one T cell receptor (beta chain). This sample stems from a study of blood T cell repertoires in COVID-19. Overall study context: Samples came from the United States, Italy and Spain, spanning acute and convalescent COVID-19. Sources were T cells, B-cell-depleted T cells, or PBMCs; the material itself was cDNA or gDNA.

The method was immunoSEQ multiplex PCR; TCRdb's version includes in-frame clones alone and lacks a portion of them. The sample shows approximately 45,000 clones, roughly 90% of them seen only once. There are 12 residues in the CDR3. The germline V gene has CDR1 SGHTA and CDR2 FQGNSA. V lost 7 bases and J lost 6, with 11 bases in between. This chain links TRBV7-2 with TRBJ2-3; D possibly corresponds to TRBD1 (5 bases). Sequenced material: peripheral blood. The sequence was collected from a human donor in a cohort sampled during active COVID-19. The CDR3 sequence is CASNQGEDTQYF. CDR3 sequence (DNA): TGTGCCAGCAATCAGGGCGAGGATACGCAGTATTTT.